The entry below gives a single T cell receptor (beta chain) sequence along with its context. As yet, its antigen is unknown. This sample is part of a study of cytomegalovirus exposure and HLA in healthy donors. Germline V lookup: CDR1 SGDLS, CDR2 YYNGEE. The CDR3 is 14 residues long. J lost 2 bases, V lost 2 bases, and 3 bases had no gene match. In the PCR, 60 Vbeta and 13 Jbeta primers were used. Clones were read by immunoSEQ multiplex PCR, and TCRdb kept only the in-frame ones, dropping some. The table lists under 200,000 clones, almost 85% of them singletons. Points from the study as a whole: Based on reports, TCR beta sequences accurately predicted HLA-A and HLA-B alleles for most subjects. Researchers reported from a later analysis that most CMV-associated TCR beta chains appeared HLA-restricted. In vitro, three CMV-associated chains proved specific for CMV antigens.

Material for sequencing was PBMCs. This TCR was sampled from a man younger than 45 in good health and CMV-seronegative. The genes are TRBV9 and TRBJ2-7; 8 positions agree with TRBD2. CDR3 sequence reads: CASSVTSGPYEQYF. CDR3 nucleotide sequence: TGTGCCAGCAGCGTCACTAGCGGTCCCTACGAGCAGTACTTC.